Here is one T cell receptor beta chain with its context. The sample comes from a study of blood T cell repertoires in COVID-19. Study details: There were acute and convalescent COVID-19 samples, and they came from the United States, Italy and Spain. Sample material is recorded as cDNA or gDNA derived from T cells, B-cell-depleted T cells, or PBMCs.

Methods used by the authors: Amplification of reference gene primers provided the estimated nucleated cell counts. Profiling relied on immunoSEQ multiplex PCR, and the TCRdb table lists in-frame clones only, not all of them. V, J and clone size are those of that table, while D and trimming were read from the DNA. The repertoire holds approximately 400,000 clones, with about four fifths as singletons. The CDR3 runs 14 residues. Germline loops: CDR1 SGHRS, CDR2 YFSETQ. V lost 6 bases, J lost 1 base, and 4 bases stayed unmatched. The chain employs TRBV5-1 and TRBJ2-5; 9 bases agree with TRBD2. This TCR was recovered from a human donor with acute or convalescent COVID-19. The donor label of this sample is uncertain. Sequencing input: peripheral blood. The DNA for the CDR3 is TGCGCCAGCAAGGCGGGAGGGGCCCAAGAGACCCAGTACTTC. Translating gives CASKAGGAQETQYF. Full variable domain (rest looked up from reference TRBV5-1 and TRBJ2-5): KAGVTQTPRYLIKTRGQQVTLSCSPISGHRSVSWYQQTPGQGLQFLFEYFSETQRNKGNFPGRFSGRQFSNSRSEMNVSTLELGDSALYLCASKAGGAQETQYFGPGTRLLVL.